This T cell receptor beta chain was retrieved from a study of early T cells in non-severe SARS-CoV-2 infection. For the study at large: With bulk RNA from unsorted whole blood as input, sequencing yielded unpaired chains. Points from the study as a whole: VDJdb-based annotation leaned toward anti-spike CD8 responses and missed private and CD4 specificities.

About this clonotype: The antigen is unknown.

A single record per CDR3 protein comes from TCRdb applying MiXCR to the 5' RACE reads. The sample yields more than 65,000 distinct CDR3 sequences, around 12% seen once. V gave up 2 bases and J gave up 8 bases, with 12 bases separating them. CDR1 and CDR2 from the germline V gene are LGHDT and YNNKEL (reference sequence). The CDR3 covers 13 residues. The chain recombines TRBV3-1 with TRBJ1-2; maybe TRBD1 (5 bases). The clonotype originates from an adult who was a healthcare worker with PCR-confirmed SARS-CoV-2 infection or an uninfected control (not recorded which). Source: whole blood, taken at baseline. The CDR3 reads CASSQYDRQGYTF. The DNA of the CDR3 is TGTGCCAGCAGCCAATACGATAGACAGGGCTACACCTTC.